The T cell receptor beta chain under discussion was sequenced for a study of beta chain features in type 1 diabetes. The V gene lost 3 bases and the J gene lost 0 bases, with 9 bases spanning the gap. The CDR3 consists of 15 residues. CDR1 and CDR2 from the germline V gene are MDHEN and SYDVKM. Investigators reverse transcribed all isolated RNA, so they sequenced expressed TCRB transcripts. Using immunoSEQ multiplex PCR, the repertoire was profiled, and TCRdb retains in-frame clones only, with some absent. The sample includes about 470,000 clones, 30% seen only once; the top ten take 0.05% to 0.065%. Note on this clone: Antigen unknown.

Whole-study findings and limits: When VDJ junctions were examined, type 1 diabetes patients showed fewer insertions and more deletions.

This clonotype was obtained from a young man in good health. Sequenced material: naive CD4+ T cells from blood. The rearrangement links TRBV28 to TRBJ2-1; no reliable D call. CDR3 bases: TGTGCCAGCAGTTTTCCGGGCCGCTCCTACAATGAGCAGTTCTTC. Residues: CASSFPGRSYNEQFF.